These 28 T cell receptor beta chains came from one sample sequenced in a study of blood T cell repertoires in COVID-19. The protocol was immunoSEQ multiplex PCR, while the TCRdb copy is restricted to in-frame clones and leaves out a portion. Of 140,000 to 150,000 clones listed, about nine tenths are singletons. The sequenced sample consisted of peripheral blood. These receptors all come from a man over 45 who had recovered from COVID-19.

The chain recombines TRBV7-9 with TRBJ2-1; D might be TRBD1 (6 bases). Trimming removed 5 bases at V and 3 bases at J, with 11 bases between. CDR1 is SEHNR and CDR2 is FQNEAQ in the germline V gene (reference sequence). This CDR3 is built from 14 residues. The CDR3 reads CASSGGPGYNEQFF. The CDR3 region has the DNA TGTGCCAGCAGCGGGGGCCCGGGCTACAATGAGCAGTTCTTC.

The rearrangement links TRBV10-1 to TRBJ2-2, with 8 bases aligning to TRBD1. CDR3 size: 14 residues. Per the germline V gene, CDR1 is WNHNN and CDR2 is SYGVQD (reference sequence). Trimming took 8 bases from V and 4 from J; bases not matched to a gene: 6. The CDR3 reads CASAGGASTGELFF. In DNA form, the CDR3 reads TGCGCCAGCGCAGGGGGCGCGAGCACCGGGGAGCTGTTTTTT.

The chain uses TRBV3-1 (or the pseudogene TRBV3-2) and TRBJ2-3; 10 bases agree with TRBD2. With 5 bases clipped from V and 5 bases from J, the junction kept 4 bases outside the gene matches. The CDR3 extends over 14 amino acids. CDR1 and CDR2 from the germline V gene are LGHDT and YNNKEL (reference sequence). This CDR3 is CASSLASGGDTQYF. The CDR3, as DNA: TGTGCCAGCAGCTTGGCTAGCGGGGGAGATACGCAGTATTTT.

The CDR3 sequence: CASSPGDSSEAFF. The CDR3 nucleotides read TGCGCCAGCAGCCCGGGGGACAGCTCTGAAGCTTTCTTT. The V call is TRBV4-1, the J call TRBJ1-1, with TRBD1 matching 7 bases. The CDR3 has 13 amino acids. Germline assignment: CDR1 MGHRA and CDR2 YSYEKL. Unmatched junction bases numbered 5, after V lost 4 bases and J lost 6 bases.

The chain uses TRBV7-2 and TRBJ2-7, with TRBD1 matching over 7 bases. The length of the CDR3 is 14 residues. CDR1 is SGHTA and CDR2 is FQGNSA in the germline V gene. With 5 bases clipped from V and 0 bases from J, the junction kept 4 bases outside the gene matches. CDR3 bases: TGTGCCAGCAGCCCCGGGGACAGCTCCTACGAGCAGTACTTC. This gives the protein CASSPGDSSYEQYF.

V is TRBV18 and J is TRBJ2-2; TRBD2 aligns across 7 bases. V lost 3 bases and J lost 2; bases outside the gene matches: 12. CDR3 length: 18 amino acids. Germline CDR1 and CDR2: KGHSH and LQKENI. The DNA of the CDR3 is TGTGCCAGCTCACCTTCCCAAGGGACTACCGGAAACACCGGGGAGCTGTTTTTT. Translated: CASSPSQGTTGNTGELFF.

CDR3 amino acids: CASSQTDRGLESQPQHF. In DNA form, the CDR3 reads TGCGCCAGCAGCCAGACGGACAGGGGTCTTGAGAGTCAGCCCCAGCATTTT. The chain combines TRBV4-1 with TRBJ1-5; 9 bases are shared with TRBD1. Germline-derived CDR1 and CDR2 are MGHRA and YSYEKL. The CDR3 extends over 17 amino acids. Germline trimming cut 3 bases from V and 6 bases from J; bases unmatched to any gene: 12.

The J gene is TRBJ1-2, the V gene TRBV10-3; no clear D. The CDR3 runs 12 residues. The germline V gene has CDR1 ENHRY and CDR2 SYGVKD. The V and J ends lost 4 bases and 10 bases respectively, with 13 bases between them. CDR3 protein: CAISGISENYTF. DNA of the CDR3: TGTGCCATCAGTGGTATCAGTGAAAACTACACCTTC.

CDR3 in amino acids: CASSTPGQTHNEQFF. The DNA of the CDR3 is TGTGCCAGCAGTACCCCGGGACAGACTCACAATGAGCAGTTCTTC. The rearrangement uses TRBV6-5 and TRBJ2-1; 7 nucleotides match TRBD1. From germline, CDR1 is MNHEY and CDR2 SVGAGI. V shed 5 bases and J 5 bases; nucleotides not matched to a gene: 9. The CDR3 runs to 15 residues.

V gene TRBV18 combines with J gene TRBJ1-1; weak D call: TRBD1 (6 bases). Germline V CDR1 and CDR2: KGHSH, LQKENI. This CDR3 contains 14 residues. With 5 bases removed from V and 1 base from J, the gap between germline ends came to 11 bases. CDR3 loop: CASSLGHKNTEAFF. CDR3 sequence (DNA): TGTGCCAGCTCATTGGGACACAAGAACACTGAAGCTTTCTTT.

The gene calls are TRBV15 and TRBJ1-3; D remains unclear. The CDR3 contains 16 residues. The germline V gene has CDR1 LNHNV and CDR2 YYDKDF (reference sequence). V shed 1 base and J shed 2 bases, with 12 bases lying between them. The CDR3 sequence: CATSRGAGRPGNTIYF. The CDR3 DNA reads TGTGCCACCAGCAGAGGGGCGGGCCGGCCTGGAAACACCATATATTTT.

The chain has TRBV18 and TRBJ1-1; D is unclear. The CDR3 consists of 14 residues. Germline CDR1 KGHSH, CDR2 LQKENI. Trimming stripped 2 bases from V and 1 base from J, with 8 bases between. The CDR3 loop is CASSPAGSNTEAFF. CDR3 nucleotide sequence: TGTGCCAGCTCACCAGCAGGTTCGAACACTGAAGCTTTCTTT. Filled out from reference TRBV18 and TRBJ1-1, the complete variable domain reads NAGVMQNPRHLVRRRGQEARLRCSPMKGHSHVYWYRQLPEEGLKFMVYLQKENIIDESGMPKERFSAEFPKEGPSILRIQQVVRGDSAAYFCASSPAGSNTEAFFGQGTRLTVV.

The CDR3 DNA is TGTGCCAGCAGCCAAGGGAGACAGGGGAATTCACCCCTCCACTTT. Translating gives CASSQGRQGNSPLHF. This chain connects TRBV3-1 (or the pseudogene TRBV3-2) to TRBJ1-6, with TRBD1 matching over 8 bases. Germline loops: CDR1 LGHDT, CDR2 YNNKEL (reference sequence). Trimming cost V 1 base and J 7 bases; bases outside gene matches: 3. This CDR3 is 15 amino acids long.

The chain joins TRBV11-2 to TRBJ2-3; D may be TRBD1 (6 bases). V lost 2 bases to trimming and J lost 1 base, with 16 bases between them. Per germline, CDR1 SGHAT and CDR2 FQNNGV. The CDR3 runs 17 residues. The CDR3 protein is CASSLSQQGRGTDTQYF. The CDR3 DNA reads as TGTGCCAGCAGCTTAAGCCAACAGGGAAGGGGCACAGATACGCAGTATTTT.

CDR3 region: CASQSLGSGSGQPQHF. CDR3 bases: TGTGCCAGCCAAAGTCTGGGTTCTGGGTCAGGTCAGCCCCAGCATTTT. V gene TRBV19 combines with J gene TRBJ1-5; D ambiguous. The germline V gene has CDR1 LNHDA and CDR2 SQIVND (reference sequence). This CDR3 contains 16 residues. Trimming removed 9 bases from V and 6 bases from J, with 24 bases in between.

This clone was observed a few times. This chain links TRBV6-2 or TRBV6-3 with TRBJ1-1; D call uncertain. The CDR3 length is 15 residues. V was trimmed by 0 bases and J by 3 bases, leaving 11 bases between them. The germline CDR1 and CDR2 sequences are MNHEY and SVGEGT. As DNA, the CDR3 is TGTGCCAGCAGTTACTCAGCAGTCAGCGACACTGAAGCTTTCTTT. It translates to CASSYSAVSDTEAFF.

CDR3 amino acids: CASSSPGTGSGNTIYF. The CDR3 DNA sequence: TGTGCCAGTAGCAGCCCCGGGACAGGCTCTGGAAACACCATATATTTT. J is TRBJ1-3 and V is TRBV19; 8 bases map to TRBD1. Germline V gene sequence: CDR1 LNHDA, CDR2 SQIVND (reference sequence). The CDR3 has 16 residues. V dropped 6 bases and J dropped 0; count of bases not matched to a gene: 7. Full variable domain (outside the CDR3, taken from reference TRBV19 and TRBJ1-3): DGGITQSPKYLFRKEGQNVTLSCEQNLNHDAMYWYRQDPGQGLRLIYYSQIVNDFQKGDIAEGYSVSREKKESFPLTVTSAQKNPTAFYLCASSSPGTGSGNTIYFGEGSWLTVV.

This clone showed up just once. The rearrangement uses TRBV11-3 and TRBJ2-7; D is possibly TRBD2 (5 bases). The CDR3 has 14 residues. Germline CDR1 is SGHNT and CDR2 is YENEEA. Between the trimmed V and J ends, which lost 0 bases and 3 bases, there was a span of 9 bases. The CDR3 DNA follows: TGTGCCAGCAGCTTAGAGGGAAGCGGCTACGAGCAGTACTTC. It yields the protein CASSLEGSGYEQYF.

The chain couples TRBV6-1 to TRBJ2-7, with D possibly TRBD2 on 5 matching bases. CDR3 length: 13 amino acids. The germline V and J ends were trimmed by 6 bases and 1 base, with 10 bases remaining between them. From germline, CDR1 is MNHNS and CDR2 SASEGT. The CDR3, as DNA: TGTGCCAGCAGGGACTGGCGATCCTACGAGCAGTACTTC. Translated: CASRDWRSYEQYF.

The chain couples TRBV7-2 to TRBJ2-1, with 7 bases that match TRBD2. Trimming cost V 3 bases and J 10 bases; bases outside gene matches: 3. Germline loops: CDR1 SGHTA, CDR2 FQGNSA. There are 12 residues in the CDR3. The CDR3 DNA reads TGTGCCAGCAGCTTCTTGCGGGGGGAGCAGTTCTTC. Amino acids: CASSFLRGEQFF.

The chain employs TRBV6-5 and TRBJ1-2, with 7 bases matching TRBD1. This CDR3 is 15 amino acids long. Germline-derived CDR1 and CDR2 are MNHEY and SVGAGI. V lost 0 bases, J lost 7 bases, and 8 bases stayed unmatched. This CDR3 is CASSYSTGIARGYTF. CDR3 bases: TGTGCCAGCAGTTACTCGACAGGGATCGCCCGTGGCTACACCTTC.

The chain is built from TRBV11-3 and TRBJ2-7; no definite D call. Looked up from germline, CDR1 is SGHNT and CDR2 is YENEEA. V lost 3 bases, J lost 4 bases, and 7 bases lay in between. CDR3 length: 12 residues. CDR3 sequence reads: CASSFSRYEQYF. The CDR3 DNA follows: TGTGCCAGCAGCTTTAGTCGGTACGAGCAGTACTTC.

V and J are TRBV27 and TRBJ1-5; TRBD1 is a possible D gene (6 bases). V was cut by 2 bases and J by 2 bases, with 10 bases left in between. Germline CDR1 reads MNHEY; CDR2 reads SMNVEV (reference sequence). The CDR3 covers 15 residues. The DNA of the CDR3 is TGTGCCAGCAGTTTAATTGCAGGGGGCAATCAGCCCCAGCATTTT. Translating gives CASSLIAGGNQPQHF.

The chain combines TRBV15 with TRBJ2-5, with 7 nucleotides matching TRBD2. With V trimmed by 0 bases and J by 1 base, 5 bases remained unmatched. The CDR3 spans 16 residues. Germline V gives CDR1 LNHNV, CDR2 YYDKDF (reference sequence). CDR3: CATSRDRASGQETQYF. The CDR3 DNA reads TGTGCCACCAGCAGAGATCGGGCTAGCGGCCAAGAGACCCAGTACTTC.

This clone was seen a handful of times. The chain combines TRBV7-2 with TRBJ1-2, with D unclear. CDR1 SGHTA and CDR2 FQGNSA come from the germline V gene. The CDR3 is 12 amino acids. The V and J ends lost 8 bases and 6 bases respectively, with 13 bases between them. The CDR3 region has the DNA TGTGCCAGCGGAGGGAATCAAGATGGCTACACCTTC. It codes for CASGGNQDGYTF.

V and J are TRBV5-1 and TRBJ1-2; TRBD1 aligns across 8 bases. The CDR3 loop spans 14 amino acids. CDR1 is SGHRS, CDR2 YFSETQ, per germline. Losses at the gene ends were 0 bases for V and 8 bases for J; bases not matched to a gene: 6. CDR3 DNA sequence: TGCGCCAGCAGCTTGGAGGACAGGGCCGGCGGCTACACCTTC. Translated: CASSLEDRAGGYTF.

This clone was counted once. The chain links TRBV29-1 to TRBJ2-2, with 7 positions matching TRBD2. The CDR3 consists of 14 residues. Germline values: CDR1 SQVTM, CDR2 ANQGSEA. V gave up 6 bases and J gave up 0 bases; unmatched junction bases: 4. CDR3 coding DNA: TGCAGCGTCCGGGAGGCCTCGAACACCGGGGAGCTGTTTTTT. Its translation: CSVREASNTGELFF.

CDR3 protein: CASSPGTSGGRGEQFF. CDR3 nucleotide sequence: TGTGCCAGCAGCCCGGGGACTAGCGGGGGGCGGGGTGAGCAGTTCTTC. The genes are TRBV11-3 and TRBJ2-1; TRBD2 agrees at 15 bases. Losses at the gene ends were 5 bases for V and 9 bases for J; bases not matched to a gene: 8. Germline CDR1 and CDR2: SGHNT and YENEEA. CDR3 length equals 16 residues. Full variable domain (outside the CDR3, taken from reference TRBV11-3 and TRBJ2-1): EAGVVQSPRYKIIEKKQPVAFWCNPISGHNTLYWYLQNLGQGPELLIRYENEEAVDDSQLPKDRFSAERLKGVDSTLKIQPAELGDSAVYLCASSPGTSGGRGEQFFGPGTRLTVL.